This note documents a single T cell receptor (beta chain) sequence. What this receptor recognizes is not known. No base quality information exists; no much larger clone differs at one position. This entry is derived from a study of T cells in Graves' hyperthyroidism and ophthalmopathy (dated by TCRdb to between 2018 and 2020). Some background on the complete study: Peripheral blood was collected at initial diagnosis, before any treatment. In roughly six Graves' hyperthyroidism patients, the study also compared T-cell repertoires from thyroid tissue with T-cell repertoires from blood. The paper reports TCR Vbeta CDR3 sequencing of over 130 peripheral blood samples: some 41 ophthalmopathy, under 80 hyperthyroidism and 17 progressor patients. For training and testing, the approximately 92 patients in the discovery cohort were randomly divided in a 7:3 ratio. TCR V-J signatures able to tell the groups apart were searched for in a discovery cohort of 90 to 100 patients, of whom over 40 had Graves' ophthalmopathy and 55 to 60 had stable Graves' hyperthyroidism. After sampling, hyperthyroidism patients received methimazole starting at 30 mg daily, and ophthalmopathy patients received high-dose intravenous methylprednisolone. An independent validation cohort of 18 to 20 hyperthyroidism patients and more than 15 patients who later progressed to ophthalmopathy tested prospective prediction of ophthalmopathy. Here is what the overall study found, with its caveats: No statistical method was used to fix the sample size in advance, and group allocation was not hidden from the investigators. In validation, the model predicted progression to ophthalmopathy with 55% to 71% sensitivity and roughly 75% specificity, a median of 6.5 months before onset. Most expanded thyroid clonotypes (frequency above 0.001) were also detected in blood, a finding suggesting that blood repertoires may reflect thyroid immune responses. A model built on a 13 V-J signature distinguished ophthalmopathy from stable hyperthyroidism, reaching roughly 88% sensitivity and about 81% specificity in cross-validation and 80%/75% in testing.

Amplification of TCR beta CDR3 regions was carried out from RNA transcripts. The TCR CDR3 was subjected to a first round of RT-PCR using the HTBI primer set and the Qiagen OneStep RT-PCR kit. The libraries were constructed in a second round of multiplex PCR and then size-selected and purified. Libraries were sequenced paired-end with 100 bp reads on an Illumina HiSeq2000. In the paper's pipeline: SOAPnuke was used to process the raw data, throwing out any read that contained adapters or uncalled bases, had a mean Phred below 15, or lacked an exact constant-primer or identifier match. COPE v1.2.5 was used to merge high-quality paired reads, and clonotypes were defined as unique nucleotide sequences. Clonotypes were aligned to IMGT TRBV, TRBD and TRBJ reference segments using MiTCR v1.1. Analysis was restricted to V-J combinations with a frequency above 0.0001, which covered 98% to 99.2% of repertoires. The TCS score was defined as the ratio of F50 (clonal expansion) to E x V (chaos), calculated using BLOSUM62-based TCRdist between CDR3 peptides within each V-J. Welch's t-statistics and random forest reduced roughly 530 V-J features to about 12, which were used in a naive Bayes classifier (R e1071). The raw public reads went through TCRdb reprocessing: fastp at Q25, MiXCR clone calling, in-frame beta chains kept. Entries are consolidated by CDR3 protein sequence, retaining the most common genes and DNA. What appears here as the V and J calls and clone size reflects TCRdb's work, not the paper's. Recorded for this sample are approximately 600,000 distinct CDR3 sequences; about 15% of them occurred a single time. The biggest ten clones account for about 5.8% of the sample.

Hyperthyroidism patients were newly diagnosed, had a disease duration of under 2 months, and were aged 18 to 65 years. Patients with uncontrolled infections, other autoimmune diseases, pregnancy or lactation were excluded. Diagnoses relied on clinical symptoms, serum thyroxine and TRAb, thyroid ultrasound and orbital computed tomography. Blood from progressor patients was collected at the time of first diagnosis with hyperthyroidism, before any ophthalmopathy symptoms had appeared. PBMCs were separated from roughly 9.3 ml of fresh peripheral blood using Ficoll-Paque density gradient centrifugation. Patients classed as progressors first received a Graves' hyperthyroidism diagnosis and then went on to develop ophthalmopathy during follow-up. Total RNA was extracted with Trizol reagent, and quality was checked on an Agilent 2100 Bioanalyzer. Spanning cysteine to phenylalanine, the CDR3 consists of 16 amino acids. The CDR3 DNA has 48 bases and is translated from base 1. V ends up 6 bases short and J 4 bases short, with an unmatched junction base count of 6.

Sequencing used blood. This clonotype originated in a woman younger than 45 with Graves' hyperthyroidism that later progressed to Graves' ophthalmopathy. Recombination joined TRBV12-3 or TRBV12-4 with TRBJ2-3; 14 junctional bases match TRBD2. The CDR3 region: CASREGLAGVADTQYF. In nucleotide form, the sequence is TGTGCCAGCAGAGAGGGACTAGCGGGAGTGGCAGATACGCAGTATTTT.